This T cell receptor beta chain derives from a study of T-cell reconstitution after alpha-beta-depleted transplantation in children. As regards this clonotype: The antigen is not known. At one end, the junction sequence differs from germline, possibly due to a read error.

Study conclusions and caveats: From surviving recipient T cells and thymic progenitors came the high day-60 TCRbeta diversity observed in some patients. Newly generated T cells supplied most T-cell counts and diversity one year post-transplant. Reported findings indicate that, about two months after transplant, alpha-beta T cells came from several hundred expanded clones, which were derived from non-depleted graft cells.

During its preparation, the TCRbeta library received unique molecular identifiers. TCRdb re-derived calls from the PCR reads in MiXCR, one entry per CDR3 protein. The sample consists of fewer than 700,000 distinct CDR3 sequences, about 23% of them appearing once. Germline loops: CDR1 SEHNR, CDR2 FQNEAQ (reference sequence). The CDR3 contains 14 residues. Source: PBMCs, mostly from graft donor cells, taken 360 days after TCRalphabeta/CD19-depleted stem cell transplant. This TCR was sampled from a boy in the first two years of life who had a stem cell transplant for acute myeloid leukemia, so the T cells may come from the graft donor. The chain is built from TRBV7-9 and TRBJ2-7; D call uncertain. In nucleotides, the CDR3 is TGTGCCATCAGCTTTGGGCTGTTACCCTACGAGCAGTACTTC. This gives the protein CAISFGLLPYEQYF.